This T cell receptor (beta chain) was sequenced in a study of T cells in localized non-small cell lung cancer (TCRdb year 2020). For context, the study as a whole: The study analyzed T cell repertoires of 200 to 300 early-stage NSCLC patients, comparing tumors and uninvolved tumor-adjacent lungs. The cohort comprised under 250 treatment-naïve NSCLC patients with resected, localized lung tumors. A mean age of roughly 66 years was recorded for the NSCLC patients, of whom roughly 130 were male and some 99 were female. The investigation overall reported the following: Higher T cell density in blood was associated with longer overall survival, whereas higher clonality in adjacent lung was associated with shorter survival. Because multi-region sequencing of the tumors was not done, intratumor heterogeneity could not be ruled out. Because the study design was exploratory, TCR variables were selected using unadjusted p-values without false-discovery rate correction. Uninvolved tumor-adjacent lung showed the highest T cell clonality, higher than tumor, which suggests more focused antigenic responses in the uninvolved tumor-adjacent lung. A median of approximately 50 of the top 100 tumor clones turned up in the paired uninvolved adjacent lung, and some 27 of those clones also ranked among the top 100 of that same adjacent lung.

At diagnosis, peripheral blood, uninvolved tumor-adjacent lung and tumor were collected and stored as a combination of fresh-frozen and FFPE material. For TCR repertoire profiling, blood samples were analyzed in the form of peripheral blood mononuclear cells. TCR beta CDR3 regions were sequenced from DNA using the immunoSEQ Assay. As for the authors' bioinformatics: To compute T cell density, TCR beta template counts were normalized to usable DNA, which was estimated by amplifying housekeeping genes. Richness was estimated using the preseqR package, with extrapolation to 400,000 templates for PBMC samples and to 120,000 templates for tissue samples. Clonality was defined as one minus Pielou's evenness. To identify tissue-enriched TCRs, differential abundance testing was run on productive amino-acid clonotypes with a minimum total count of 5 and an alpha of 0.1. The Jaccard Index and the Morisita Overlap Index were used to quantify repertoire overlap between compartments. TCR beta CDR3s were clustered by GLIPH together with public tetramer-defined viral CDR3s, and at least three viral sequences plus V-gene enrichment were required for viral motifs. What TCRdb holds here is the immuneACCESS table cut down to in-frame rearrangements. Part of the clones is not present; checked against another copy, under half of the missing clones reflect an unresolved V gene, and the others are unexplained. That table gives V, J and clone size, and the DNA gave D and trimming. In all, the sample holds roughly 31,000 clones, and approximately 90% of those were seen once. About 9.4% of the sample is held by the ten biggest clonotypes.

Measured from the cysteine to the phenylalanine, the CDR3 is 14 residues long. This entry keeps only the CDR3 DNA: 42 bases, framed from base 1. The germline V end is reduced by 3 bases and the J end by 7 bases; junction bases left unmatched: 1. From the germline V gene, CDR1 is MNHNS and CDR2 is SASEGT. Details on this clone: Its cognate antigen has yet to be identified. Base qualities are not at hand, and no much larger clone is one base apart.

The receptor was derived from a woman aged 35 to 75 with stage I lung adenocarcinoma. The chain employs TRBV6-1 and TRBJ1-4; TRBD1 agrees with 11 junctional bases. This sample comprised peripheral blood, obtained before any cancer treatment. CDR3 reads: CASSEGTGGEKLFF. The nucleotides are TGTGCCAGCAGTGAGGGGACAGGGGGTGAAAAACTGTTTTTT.